This T cell receptor beta chain was documented in a study of a mutant IDH1 vaccine in newly diagnosed glioma. Study in general: Of the patients given treatment, approximately 60% were male and around 38% were female, and a mean age of roughly 40 years was recorded.

Clones were read by immunoSEQ multiplex PCR, and TCRdb kept only the in-frame ones, dropping some. The sample lists roughly 71,000 clones; 80% to 90% were seen once. Note on this clone: Its target is not known.

Indicated time point: baseline, week 1 (first vaccination visit). Described treatment: pre-vaccination baseline after standard-of-care therapy. The CDR3 is 17 amino acids. In germline, CDR1 is MNHNS, CDR2 SASEGT. V dropped 2 bases and J dropped 0 bases, with 16 bases sitting between them. General study findings and limits: Pseudoprogression showed no apparent link to changes in top peripheral T cell clonotypes. Among patients, about 94% showed immune responses induced by the vaccine.

The sample in question was PBMCs, obtained from a glioma patient treated with radiotherapy, temozolomide or both. The sequence was collected from a man in his thirties or forties with glioma. The rearrangement joins TRBV6-1 to TRBJ1-2, with a possible D match to TRBD1 (5 bases). CDR3 sequence (DNA): TGTGCCAGCAGTGAATTCGGGGCAGGGAGTGCTAACTATGGCTACACCTTC. Protein product: CASSEFGAGSANYGYTF.